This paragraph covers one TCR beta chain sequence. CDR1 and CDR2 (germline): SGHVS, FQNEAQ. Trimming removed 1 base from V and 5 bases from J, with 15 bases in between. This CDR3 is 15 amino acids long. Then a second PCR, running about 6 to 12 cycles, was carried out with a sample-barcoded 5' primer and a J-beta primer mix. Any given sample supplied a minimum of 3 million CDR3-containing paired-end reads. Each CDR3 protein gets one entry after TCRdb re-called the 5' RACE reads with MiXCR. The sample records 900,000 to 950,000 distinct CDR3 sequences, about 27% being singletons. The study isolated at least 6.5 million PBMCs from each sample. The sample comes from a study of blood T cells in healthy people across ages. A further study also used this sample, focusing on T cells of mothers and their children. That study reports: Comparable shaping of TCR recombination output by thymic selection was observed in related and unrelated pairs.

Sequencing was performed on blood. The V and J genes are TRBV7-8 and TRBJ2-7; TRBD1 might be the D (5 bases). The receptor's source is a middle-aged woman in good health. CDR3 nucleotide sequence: TGTGCCAGCAGCTTAGACAGGTTAATAAAGAACGAGCAGTACTTC. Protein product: CASSLDRLIKNEQYF.